Shown below are 26 T cell receptor beta chains from a single sample sequenced in a study of blood T cell repertoires in COVID-19. The data were produced by immunoSEQ multiplex PCR, yet TCRdb's version contains in-frame clones alone and is incomplete. Of about 260,000 clones detected, 70% to 90% appear once; the ten largest clones hold around 3.5%. Sequenced sample: peripheral blood. All receptors come from a middle-aged woman with acute or convalescent COVID-19.

The chain joins TRBV7-4 to TRBJ1-3, with TRBD1 matching over 9 bases. Germline V CDR1 and CDR2: SGHVT, SQSDAQ. The CDR3 runs 17 residues. The V gene end was trimmed by 2 bases and the J gene end by 6 bases; junction bases not matched to a gene: 11. CDR3 loop: CASSLKPQGAITNTIYF. The CDR3 region has the DNA TGTGCCAGCAGCTTAAAACCACAGGGGGCAATCACAAACACCATATATTTT.

The chain has TRBV12-3 or TRBV12-4 and TRBJ2-1, with 10 bases that match TRBD2. CDR3 size: 13 residues. The J segment lost 8 bases and the V segment lost 6 bases, leaving 4 bases of the junction unmatched. In nucleotides, the CDR3 is TGTGCCAGCAGGAGCGGGGGGGCCTATGAGCAGTTCTTC. Amino acid sequence: CASRSGGAYEQFF.

The J gene is TRBJ2-7, the V gene TRBV14; D call uncertain. This CDR3 is 14 amino acids long. The V and J ends lost 1 base and 0 bases respectively, with 7 bases between them. Germline V gives CDR1 SGHDN, CDR2 FVKESK. The CDR3 DNA sequence: TGTGCCAGCAGCCAAGGTTGGAGCTCCTACGAGCAGTACGTC. Residues: CASSQGWSSYEQYV.

CDR3 sequence reads: CASSQDKGVNTEAFF. CDR3 in DNA: TGTGCCAGCAGCCAAGATAAGGGGGTGAACACTGAAGCTTTCTTT. The chain joins TRBV14 to TRBJ1-1; weak D call: TRBD1 (6 bases). Trimming took off 0 bases at V and 0 bases at J, with 8 bases between the two ends. This CDR3 contains 15 residues. Germline V gene data show CDR1 as SGHDN and CDR2 as FVKESK.

The V call is TRBV5-4, the J call TRBJ1-2; 7 bases align to TRBD1. The junction had 7 bases not matched to a gene; V was cut back by 0 bases and J by 5 bases. This CDR3 is built from 15 residues. CDR1 SGHNT and CDR2 YYREEE come from the germline V gene (reference sequence). The CDR3 DNA is TGTGCCAGCAGCTTGGCCGCAGGACAGGAGTATGGCTACACCTTC. Translated: CASSLAAGQEYGYTF.

In its sample, this clone was seen once. The chain is built from TRBV19 and TRBJ1-6; maybe TRBD1 (5 bases). The length of the CDR3 is 14 residues. V dropped 7 bases and J dropped 7 bases, with 14 bases sitting between them. Germline V gives CDR1 LNHDA, CDR2 SQIVND (reference sequence). The CDR3 DNA follows: TGTGCCAGTATGGGGGACGGACTAAATTCACCCCTCCACTTT. Residues: CASMGDGLNSPLHF.

The chain combines TRBV19 with TRBJ1-1; D ambiguous. Trimming pared 4 bases from V and 5 bases from J, leaving 14 bases between. Germline V gene sequence: CDR1 LNHDA, CDR2 SQIVND (reference sequence). There are 14 residues in the CDR3. As DNA, the CDR3 is TGTGCCAGTAGTAGCCTTACGGCGAGGACTGAAGCTTTCTTT. This sequence encodes CASSSLTARTEAFF.

V gene TRBV29-1 combines with J gene TRBJ2-5; 7 bases line up with TRBD1. From germline, CDR1 is SQVTM and CDR2 ANQGSEA. V was pared by 7 bases and J by 1 base, with 9 bases of the junction left unmatched. The CDR3 sequence is 14 residues long. CDR3 bases: TGCAGCGCAACCGGGACAGCACTCCAAGAGACCCAGTACTTC. Protein product: CSATGTALQETQYF.

The table lists this clone with a count of one. J is TRBJ2-1 and V is TRBV15, with a possible D match to TRBD1 (6 bases). V shed 0 bases and J shed 2 bases, with 14 bases lying between them. This CDR3 comprises 17 residues. CDR1 is LNHNV and CDR2 is YYDKDF in the germline V gene (reference sequence). In DNA form, the CDR3 reads TGTGCCACCAGCAGAGAACCCCTCAGGGGTACCTACAATGAGCAGTTCTTC. Translating gives CATSREPLRGTYNEQFF.

This clone was observed once. V is TRBV19 and J is TRBJ1-2; TRBD1 matches at 9 bases. The junction had 9 bases not matched to a gene; V was cut back by 6 bases and J by 10 bases. Germline-derived CDR1 and CDR2 are LNHDA and SQIVND (reference sequence). The CDR3 contains 13 residues. The CDR3 reads CASSSQGARVYTF. DNA for the CDR3: TGTGCCAGTAGCTCACAGGGGGCACGCGTCTACACCTTC.

As concerns this clone: Relative to the germline gene, one junction end is altered; a read error may explain this. This CDR3 reads CASTLGSSGNTIYF. CDR3 sequence (DNA): TGTGCCAGCACCTTAGGGAGCTCTGGAAACACCATATATTTT. The gene calls are TRBV13 and TRBJ1-3; D ambiguous. Germline lookup yields CDR1 PRHDT and CDR2 FYEKMQ (reference sequence). The CDR3 is made up of 14 amino acids.

The chain links TRBV6-6 to TRBJ1-5, with no clear D. The CDR3 is 15 residues long. V was pared by 2 bases and J by 0 bases, with 8 bases between. CDR1 is MNHNY, CDR2 SVGAGI, per germline (reference sequence). The CDR3 spells CASSYVPSSNQPQHF. DNA for the CDR3: TGTGCCAGCAGTTACGTCCCGTCTAGCAATCAGCCCCAGCATTTT.

The chain is built from TRBV19 and TRBJ1-1, with D perhaps matching TRBD1 (5 bases). With 6 bases removed from V and 3 bases from J, the gap between germline ends came to 17 bases. Germline V gene data show CDR1 as LNHDA and CDR2 as SQIVND (reference sequence). The CDR3 has 15 residues. The CDR3 DNA is TGTGCCAGTAGGCCGGGGGTGGGGCCTTACACTGAAGCTTTCTTT. The encoded protein is CASRPGVGPYTEAFF.

The chain employs TRBV10-3 and TRBJ1-5, with D tentatively TRBD1 (5 bases). Trimming shortened V by 5 bases and J by 3 bases, and 11 bases separated the two germline ends. Germline loops: CDR1 ENHRY, CDR2 SYGVKD. The CDR3 is made up of 14 amino acids. CDR3 nucleotides: TGTGCCATCAGTACAGGCACTGACAATCAGCCCCAGCATTTT. Its translation: CAISTGTDNQPQHF.

The chain combines TRBV7-2 with TRBJ2-4; TRBD2 aligns across 7 bases. The ends lost 4 bases at V and 8 bases at J; junction bases unmatched: 11. Germline V CDR1 and CDR2: SGHTA, FQGNSA. The CDR3 runs 15 residues. The DNA for the CDR3 is TGTGCCAGCAGCTCCCGGGGGGTCCTAGCGGACATTCAGTACTTC. It translates to CASSSRGVLADIQYF.

The CDR3 sequence is CASFSGGASYEQYV. The CDR3 DNA follows: TGTGCCTCCTTTAGCGGGGGGGCCTCCTACGAGCAGTACGTC. V gene TRBV10-3 combines with J gene TRBJ2-7; 11 bases map to TRBD2. Germline CDR1 reads ENHRY; CDR2 reads SYGVKD. V shed 11 bases and J 0 bases; nucleotides not matched to a gene: 6. CDR3 length: 14 residues.

This chain uses TRBV6-5 with TRBJ1-3; 9 bases are shared with TRBD1. The junction had 3 bases not matched to a gene; V was cut back by 4 bases and J by 2 bases. This CDR3 has 15 amino acids. CDR1 and CDR2 from the germline V gene are MNHEY and SVGAGI. Written as DNA, the CDR3 is TGTGCCAGCAGTTTGACAGGGGGAACTGGAAACACCATATATTTT. Translated, it gives CASSLTGGTGNTIYF.

The V gene is TRBV11-3, the J gene TRBJ1-1, with D possibly TRBD1 on 6 matching bases. Looked up from germline, CDR1 is SGHNT and CDR2 is YENEEA. The length of the CDR3 is 14 residues. Trimming shortened V by 5 bases and J by 3 bases, and 13 bases separated the two germline ends. The CDR3: CASSRGHLDTEAFF. In DNA form, the CDR3 reads TGTGCCAGCAGCCGGGGACACCTTGACACTGAAGCTTTCTTT.

This chain links TRBV28 with TRBJ2-2; weak D call: TRBD1 (5 bases). V gave up 8 bases and J gave up 4 bases, with 11 bases separating them. This CDR3 comprises 13 residues. Germline values: CDR1 MDHEN, CDR2 SYDVKM. The CDR3 sequence: CASGRESTGELFF. As DNA, the CDR3 is TGTGCCAGCGGCAGGGAATCCACCGGGGAGCTGTTTTTT.

The chain recombines TRBV20-1 with TRBJ1-1, with unresolved D. This CDR3 is built from 11 residues. CDR1 is DFQATT and CDR2 is SNEGSKA in the germline V gene (reference sequence). Trimming shortened V by 3 bases and J by 11 bases, and 13 bases separated the two germline ends. The CDR3 loop is CSARQSVLAFF. CDR3 DNA: TGCAGTGCTAGGCAGTCTGTTTTGGCTTTCTTT.

CDR3 nucleotides: TGTGCCAGTAGTAGTCCAGGGGGAAGCTATGGCTACACCTTC. This gives the protein CASSSPGGSYGYTF. The V call is TRBV19, the J call TRBJ1-2; 7 bases agree with TRBD1. This CDR3 spans 14 amino acids. V was clipped by 4 bases and J by 4 bases; unmatched bases: 6. Germline-derived CDR1 and CDR2 are LNHDA and SQIVND (reference sequence). The full variable domain, completed using reference TRBV19 and TRBJ1-2, is DGGITQSPKYLFRKEGQNVTLSCEQNLNHDAMYWYRQDPGQGLRLIYYSQIVNDFQKGDIAEGYSVSREKKESFPLTVTSAQKNPTAFYLCASSSPGGSYGYTFGSGTRLTVV.

This chain connects TRBV2 to TRBJ1-6; D is uncertain. The germline CDR1 and CDR2 sequences are SNHLY and FYNNEI. The CDR3 has 15 residues. The V end was cut by 6 bases, the J end by 0 bases, with 9 bases between. The CDR3 nucleotides are TGTGCCAGCAGGGTAATCAGCTCCTATAATTCACCCCTCCACTTT. It encodes CASRVISSYNSPLHF.

This chain connects TRBV24-1 to TRBJ1-1; 7 nucleotides agree with TRBD1. With 3 bases clipped from V and 11 bases from J, the junction kept 8 bases outside the gene matches. Germline CDR1 and CDR2: KGHDR and SFDVKD. The CDR3 contains 13 residues. The chain's CDR3 is CATSDPNRGLAFF. The DNA for the CDR3 is TGTGCCACCAGTGATCCAAACAGGGGTTTGGCTTTCTTT.

The chain uses TRBV4-1 and TRBJ2-3; unclear D gene. This CDR3 spans 14 amino acids. The germline V gene encodes CDR1 MGHRA and CDR2 YSYEKL. V was cut by 1 base and J by 1 base, with 6 bases left in between. The CDR3 DNA is TGCGCCAGCAGCCAAGCGGCGGGCACAGATACGCAGTATTTT. As protein: CASSQAAGTDTQYF.

The chain joins TRBV9 to TRBJ2-2; tentatively, D is TRBD1 (6 bases). This CDR3 is built from 15 residues. The germline CDR1 and CDR2 sequences are SGDLS and YYNGEE. V was shortened by 2 bases and J by 0 bases, with 8 bases between the two germline ends. The DNA of the CDR3 is TGTGCCAGCAGCGTGACAGGCTCGAACACCGGGGAGCTGTTTTTT. It codes for CASSVTGSNTGELFF.

The rearrangement joins TRBV11-1 to TRBJ2-5, with 7 bases fitting TRBD2. The V and J ends lost 4 bases and 5 bases, in that order; junction bases with no gene match: 7. Germline V lookup: CDR1 SGHAT, CDR2 FQDESV (reference sequence). The CDR3 contains 14 residues. The CDR3 spells CASSSRAGDETQYF. The CDR3 coding sequence is TGTGCCAGCAGCTCCCGGGCGGGGGATGAGACCCAGTACTTC. The whole variable domain, filled in from reference TRBV11-1 and TRBJ2-5, reads EAEVAQSPRYKITEKSQAVAFWCDPISGHATLYWYRQILGQGPELLVQFQDESVVDDSQLPKDRFSAERLKGVDSTLKIQPAELGDSAMYLCASSSRAGDETQYFGPGTRLLVL.